What follows are 24 T cell receptor beta chains derived from one specimen sequenced in a study of cytotoxic CD8 clonotypes in ibrutinib-treated CLL. Using immunoSEQ multiplex PCR, the repertoire was profiled, and TCRdb retains in-frame clones only, with some absent. The table includes 70,000 to 80,000 clones, approximately 87% detected once. Sequencing used PBMCs, obtained after 24 months of ibrutinib treatment. The source is a human donor with chronic lymphocytic leukemia.

The V and J genes are TRBV19 and TRBJ2-1; D not resolved. The CDR3 consists of 10 residues. V lost 10 bases and J 5 bases, leaving 6 bases between the germline ends. Looked up from germline, CDR1 is LNHDA and CDR2 is SQIVND (reference sequence). CDR3: CATGHNEQFF. In DNA, the CDR3 is TGTGCCACCGGGCACAATGAGCAGTTCTTC.

The chain has TRBV19 and TRBJ2-3; TRBD2 aligns across 9 bases. After removal of 4 bases from V and 0 bases from J, the junction contained 8 bases not matched to a gene. Looked up from germline, CDR1 is LNHDA and CDR2 is SQIVND (reference sequence). The CDR3 is 17 amino acids. The CDR3 coding sequence is TGTGCCAGTAGTACACCCTTAGCGGGAGTTAGCACAGATACGCAGTATTTT. Translated, it gives CASSTPLAGVSTDTQYF.

This chain connects TRBV19 to TRBJ1-1, with D unresolved. Trimming removed 10 bases at V and 3 bases at J, with 15 bases between. CDR3 length: 13 amino acids. The germline CDR1 and CDR2 sequences are LNHDA and SQIVND (reference sequence). The CDR3 is CATTAGWDTEAFF. The DNA of the CDR3 is TGTGCCACAACCGCGGGTTGGGACACTGAAGCTTTCTTT.

The genes are TRBV5-4 and TRBJ2-7; a possible D gene is TRBD2 (5 bases). The CDR3 length is 13 residues. Germline V lookup: CDR1 SGHNT, CDR2 YYREEE (reference sequence). Trimming stripped 2 bases from V and 1 base from J, with 7 bases between. The CDR3, as DNA: TGTGCCAGCAGCTTTGAGGGTTCCTACGAGCAGTACTTC. Translated: CASSFEGSYEQYF.

This chain joins TRBV6-1 and TRBJ2-5; D remains unclear. The CDR3 length is 15 residues. CDR1 MNHNS and CDR2 SASEGT come from the germline V gene. Trimming took 2 bases from V and 4 from J, leaving 14 bases between them. CDR3 DNA sequence: TGTGCCAGCAGTGAAAACGGGCAGCGAGGAGAGACCCAGTACTTC. It encodes CASSENGQRGETQYF.

This clone appeared a single time. The rearrangement joins TRBV7-2 to TRBJ2-3, with 10 bases fitting TRBD2. V shed 1 base, J shed 14 bases, and the junction held 9 bases outside the gene matches. This CDR3 comprises 14 residues. Germline loops: CDR1 SGHTA, CDR2 FQGNSA. In nucleotides, the CDR3 is TGTGCCAGCAGCTTAGGGCTAGCGGGAGTTGTGTGGTATTTT. Translation: CASSLGLAGVVWYF.

The chain recombines TRBV18 with TRBJ2-2; no definite D call. Trimming took off 3 bases at V and 0 bases at J, with 8 bases between the two ends. Per the germline V gene, CDR1 is KGHSH and CDR2 is LQKENI. There are 15 residues in the CDR3. The CDR3 DNA follows: TGTGCCAGCTCACCGGGAATGACGAACACCGGGGAGCTGTTTTTT. Translated, it gives CASSPGMTNTGELFF.

The sample holds a few counts of this clone. CDR3 residues: CASNLAGGHEQFF. The CDR3 DNA reads TGTGCCAGCAACCTAGCGGGAGGGCATGAGCAGTTCTTC. This chain uses TRBV2 with TRBJ2-1; 12 bases map to TRBD2. V was clipped by 7 bases and J by 8 bases; unmatched bases: 3. The CDR3 totals 13 residues. Germline V CDR1 and CDR2: SNHLY, FYNNEI.

The chain uses TRBV7-9 and TRBJ1-2, with a weak D call TRBD1 (5 bases). CDR3 length: 14 amino acids. V lost 5 bases and J 7 bases, leaving 17 bases between the germline ends. Looked up from germline, CDR1 is SEHNR and CDR2 is FQNEAQ (reference sequence). Written as DNA, the CDR3 is TGTGCCAGCAGCCCTAGTTGGGGCGGTTTTGGCTACACCTTC. Translating gives CASSPSWGGFGYTF.

This rearrangement joins TRBV6-5 to TRBJ2-1; D unclear. Trimming cost V 3 bases and J 4 bases, with 7 bases left between them. Germline-derived CDR1 and CDR2 are MNHEY and SVGAGI. CDR3 length: 13 amino acids. CDR3 nucleotide sequence: TGTGCCAGCAGTTATGACCATTACAATGAGCAGTTCTTC. Its protein product is CASSYDHYNEQFF.

This chain uses TRBV5-8 with TRBJ2-5; D perhaps matches TRBD2 (6 bases). The CDR3 is made up of 15 amino acids. Germline CDR1 SGHTS, CDR2 YDEGEE. Trimming stripped 4 bases from V and 5 bases from J, with 18 bases between. The CDR3 region is CASSTGDNTPETQYF. The CDR3 DNA follows: TGTGCCAGCAGCACGGGGGATAATACCCCCGAGACCCAGTACTTC.

The chain recombines TRBV28 with TRBJ2-7; 8 nucleotides line up with TRBD2. This CDR3 has 13 amino acids. With V trimmed by 6 bases and J by 6 bases, 7 bases remained unmatched. CDR1 MDHEN and CDR2 SYDVKM come from the germline V gene. The CDR3 sequence is CASSRAGVGEQYF. CDR3 bases: TGTGCCAGCAGCCGAGCGGGAGTGGGCGAGCAGTACTTC.

This clone has just one count. The rearrangement uses TRBV11-2 and TRBJ2-7; the match to TRBD2 covers 12 bases. V lost 5 bases, J lost 2 bases, and 4 bases stayed unmatched. The germline V gene encodes CDR1 SGHAT and CDR2 FQNNGV. This CDR3 has 15 amino acids. CDR3 DNA sequence: TGTGCCAGCAGCACCCGGACTAGCGGGACCTACGAGCAGTACTTC. Amino acids: CASSTRTSGTYEQYF.

CDR3 sequence (DNA): TGTGCCAGCAGCTTGACTATGTCGGCTAATGAGCAGTTCTTC. Residues: CASSLTMSANEQFF. This chain connects TRBV7-3 to TRBJ2-1; TRBD2 is a possible D gene (5 bases). V shed 3 bases and J shed 7 bases, with 13 bases lying between them. The CDR3 runs to 14 residues. Germline CDR1 SGHTA, CDR2 FQGTGA.

This CDR3 is CASSLLGGLEAFF. DNA of the CDR3: TGTGCCAGCAGTTTATTGGGCGGGCTTGAAGCTTTCTTT. This chain connects TRBV27 to TRBJ1-1, with D hard to call. The CDR3 is 13 residues long. The ends were cut back, 1 base at V and 7 bases at J, with 10 bases in the middle. CDR1 is MNHEY and CDR2 is SMNVEV in the germline V gene (reference sequence).

The CDR3 here is CASTGLAGNNEQFF. The CDR3 region has the DNA TGTGCCAGCACGGGGTTAGCGGGAAACAATGAGCAGTTCTTC. V gene TRBV27 combines with J gene TRBJ2-1, with TRBD2 matching 8 bases. V dropped 7 bases and J dropped 5; count of bases not matched to a gene: 7. CDR3 length: 14 residues. The germline gives CDR1 MNHEY, CDR2 SMNVEV (reference sequence).

This clone was observed a handful of times. The gene calls are TRBV30 and TRBJ1-4; D remains ambiguous. CDR1 is GTSNPN and CDR2 is SVGIG in the germline V gene (reference sequence). The V end was cut by 0 bases, the J end by 8 bases, with 16 bases between. The CDR3 is 15 amino acids. As DNA, the CDR3 is TGTGCCTGGAGTGTACTGGGCCGCCCTGAGGAAAAACTGTTTTTT. Translation: CAWSVLGRPEEKLFF.

The chain uses TRBV7-9 and TRBJ2-3; the D is unclear. Looked up from germline, CDR1 is SEHNR and CDR2 is FQNEAQ (reference sequence). The CDR3 consists of 12 residues. V lost 5 bases, J lost 0 bases, and 3 bases lay in between. CDR3 nucleotides: TGTGCCAGCAGCCGAAGCACAGATACGCAGTATTTT. This translates into CASSRSTDTQYF. Using reference TRBV7-9 and TRBJ2-3 for the parts outside the CDR3, the full variable domain is DTGVSQNPRHKITKRGQNVTFRCDPISEHNRLYWYRQTLGQGPEFLTYFQNEAQLEKSRLLSDRFSAERPKGSFSTLEIQRTEQGDSAMYLCASSRSTDTQYFGPGTRLTVL.

The chain combines TRBV2 with TRBJ2-7; the D gene is possibly TRBD1 (5 bases). The ends were cut back, 4 bases at V and 2 bases at J, with 12 bases in the middle. Germline V gene lookup returns CDR1 SNHLY and CDR2 FYNNEI. The CDR3 is 14 residues long. In nucleotides, the CDR3 is TGTGCCAGCAGTGGGCCAGGACATCCCTACGAGCAGTACTTC. Protein: CASSGPGHPYEQYF.

The V gene is TRBV6-5, the J gene TRBJ2-5; 7 positions match TRBD1. This CDR3 has 15 residues. Unmatched junction bases numbered 8, after V lost 6 bases and J lost 1 base. The germline V gene encodes CDR1 MNHEY and CDR2 SVGAGI. Here the CDR3 reads CASSPGQTFQETQYF. The CDR3 DNA sequence: TGTGCCAGCAGCCCGGGACAGACCTTCCAAGAGACCCAGTACTTC.

The J gene is TRBJ2-1, the V gene TRBV7-9; D ambiguous. The CDR3 extends over 17 amino acids. Per germline, CDR1 SEHNR and CDR2 FQNEAQ (reference sequence). V was shortened by 5 bases and J by 3 bases, with 20 bases between the two germline ends. The CDR3 reads CASSLTRAQLVYNEQFF. CDR3 sequence (DNA): TGTGCCAGCAGCCTGACCCGGGCACAACTGGTCTACAATGAGCAGTTCTTC. Together with reference TRBV7-9 and TRBJ2-1, the CDR3 gives the full variable domain: DTGVSQNPRHKITKRGQNVTFRCDPISEHNRLYWYRQTLGQGPEFLTYFQNEAQLEKSRLLSDRFSAERPKGSFSTLEIQRTEQGDSAMYLCASSLTRAQLVYNEQFFGPGTRLTVL.

This chain joins TRBV7-3 and TRBJ2-2; 10 bases match TRBD2. The germline V gene encodes CDR1 SGHTA and CDR2 FQGTGA. The trim removed 2 bases at V and 2 bases at J, leaving 2 bases unmatched. The CDR3 consists of 16 residues. CDR3 amino acids: CASSLWTSGNTGELFF. For the CDR3, the DNA is TGTGCCAGCAGCTTATGGACTAGCGGTAACACCGGGGAGCTGTTTTTT.

The chain couples TRBV7-3 to TRBJ1-1; D remains ambiguous. The CDR3 has 13 residues. Germline CDR1 SGHTA, CDR2 FQGTGA. Trimming removed 5 bases from V and 4 bases from J, with 11 bases in between. The CDR3 sequence is CASSARPGTEAFF. CDR3 nucleotides: TGTGCCAGCAGCGCCCGCCCGGGCACTGAAGCTTTCTTT.

The chain has TRBV7-3 and TRBJ2-3, with D perhaps TRBD1 (7 bases). Trimming stripped 5 bases from V and 2 bases from J, with 14 bases between. The CDR3 loop spans 15 amino acids. The germline V gene has CDR1 SGHTA and CDR2 FQGTGA. CDR3 in amino acids: CASSPQGGLTDTQYF. DNA for the CDR3: TGTGCCAGCAGCCCCCAGGGGGGCCTCACAGATACGCAGTATTTT.